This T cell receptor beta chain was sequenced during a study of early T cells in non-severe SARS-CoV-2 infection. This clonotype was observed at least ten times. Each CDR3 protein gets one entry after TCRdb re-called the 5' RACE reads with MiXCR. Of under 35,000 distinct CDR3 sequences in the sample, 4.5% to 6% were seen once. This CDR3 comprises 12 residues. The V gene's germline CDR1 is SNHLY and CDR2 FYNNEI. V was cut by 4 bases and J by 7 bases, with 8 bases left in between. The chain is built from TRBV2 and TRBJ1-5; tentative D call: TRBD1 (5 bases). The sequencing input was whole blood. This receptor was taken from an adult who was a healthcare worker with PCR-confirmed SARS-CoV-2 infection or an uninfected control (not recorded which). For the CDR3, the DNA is TGTGCCAGCAGTGGTGGGGGGCAGCCCCAGCATTTT. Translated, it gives CASSGGGQPQHF.